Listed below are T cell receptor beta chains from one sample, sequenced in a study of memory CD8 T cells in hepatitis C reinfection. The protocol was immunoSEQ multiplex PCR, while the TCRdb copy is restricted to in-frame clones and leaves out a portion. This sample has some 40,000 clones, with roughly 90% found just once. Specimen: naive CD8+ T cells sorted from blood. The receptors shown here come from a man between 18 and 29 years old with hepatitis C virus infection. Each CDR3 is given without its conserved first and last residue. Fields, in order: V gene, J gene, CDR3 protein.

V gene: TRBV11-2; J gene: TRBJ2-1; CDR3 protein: ASSLTHTGTGKGEQF
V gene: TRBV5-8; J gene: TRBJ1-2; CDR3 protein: ASSLIPRSYGYT
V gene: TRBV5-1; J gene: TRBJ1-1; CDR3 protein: ASSLTANPGSQAF
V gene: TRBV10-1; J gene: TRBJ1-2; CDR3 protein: ASSVSVPGGFQNYGYT
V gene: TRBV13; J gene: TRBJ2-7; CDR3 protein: ASSRPTELREQY
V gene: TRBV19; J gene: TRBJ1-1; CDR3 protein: ASSMGLGGWTEAF
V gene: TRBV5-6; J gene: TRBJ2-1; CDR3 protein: ASSFLANEQF
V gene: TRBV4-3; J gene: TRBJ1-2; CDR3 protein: ASSQDYGLFYGYT
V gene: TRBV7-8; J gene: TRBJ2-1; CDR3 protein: ASSLARGTSGPSSYNEQF
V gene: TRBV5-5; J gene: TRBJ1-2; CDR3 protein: ASSPGQFHYVGYT
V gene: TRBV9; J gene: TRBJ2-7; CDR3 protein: ASSVAGSSVDEQY
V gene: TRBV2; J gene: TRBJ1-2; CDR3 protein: ASSETGVSGYT
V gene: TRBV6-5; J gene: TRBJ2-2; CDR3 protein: ASSYSQGAGELF
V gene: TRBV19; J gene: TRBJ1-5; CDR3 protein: ASKSGTRGNQPQH
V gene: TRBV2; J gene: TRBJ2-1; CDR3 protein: ASRPHYNEQF
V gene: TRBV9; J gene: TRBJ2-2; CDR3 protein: ASSPTGKTGELF
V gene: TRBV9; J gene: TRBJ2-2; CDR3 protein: ASLRGHTGELF
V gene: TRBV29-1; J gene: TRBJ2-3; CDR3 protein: SIWAGATDTQY
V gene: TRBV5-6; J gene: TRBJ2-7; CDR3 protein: ASSLVLAGGHEQY
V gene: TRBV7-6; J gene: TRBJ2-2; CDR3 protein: ASSSQAVFTGELF
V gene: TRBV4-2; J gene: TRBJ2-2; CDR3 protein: ASSQGLAGVGGELF
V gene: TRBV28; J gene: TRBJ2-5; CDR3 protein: ASSSRLAGGTETQY
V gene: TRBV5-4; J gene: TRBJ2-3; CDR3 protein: ASSLAGTSKDTQY
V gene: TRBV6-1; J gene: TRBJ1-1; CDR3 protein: ASSEALTGVWDTEAF
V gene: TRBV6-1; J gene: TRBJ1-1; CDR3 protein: ASRQMVTEAF
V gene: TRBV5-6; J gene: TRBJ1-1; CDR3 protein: ASSLAGYNEAF
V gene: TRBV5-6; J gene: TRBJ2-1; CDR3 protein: ASSFGGGNNEQF
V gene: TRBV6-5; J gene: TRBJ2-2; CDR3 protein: ASSYTEDGELF
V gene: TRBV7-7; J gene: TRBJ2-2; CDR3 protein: ASSPGQGYTGELF
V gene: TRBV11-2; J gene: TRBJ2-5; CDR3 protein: ASSLGRTGVRETQY
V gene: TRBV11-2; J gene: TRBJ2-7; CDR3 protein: ASSLGPGRNEQY
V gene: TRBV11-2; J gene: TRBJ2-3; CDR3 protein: ASSARGQMWTDTQY
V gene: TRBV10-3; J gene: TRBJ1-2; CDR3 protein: ASSESSGSGYT
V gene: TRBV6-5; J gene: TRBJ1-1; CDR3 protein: ASRPGTAGEAF
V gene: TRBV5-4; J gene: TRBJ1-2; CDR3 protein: ASSSYEMTNYGYT
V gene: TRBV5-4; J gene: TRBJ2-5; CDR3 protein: ASRWWGGETQY
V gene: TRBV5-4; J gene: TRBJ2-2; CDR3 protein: ASSLTSGFTGELF
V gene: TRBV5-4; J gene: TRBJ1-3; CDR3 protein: ASSLTGQGAGNTIY
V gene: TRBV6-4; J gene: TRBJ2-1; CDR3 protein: ASSGGTGANEQF
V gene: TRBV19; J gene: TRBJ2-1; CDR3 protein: ASSIGQGTNREQF
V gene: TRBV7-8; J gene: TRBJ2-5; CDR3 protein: VSYKVAGETQY
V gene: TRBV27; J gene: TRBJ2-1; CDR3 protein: ASSLSGTSINEQF
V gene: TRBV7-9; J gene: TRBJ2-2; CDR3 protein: ASSGSRAPGELF
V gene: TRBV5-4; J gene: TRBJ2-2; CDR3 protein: ASSFSTGGTGELF
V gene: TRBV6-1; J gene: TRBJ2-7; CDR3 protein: ASSEVRASYEQY
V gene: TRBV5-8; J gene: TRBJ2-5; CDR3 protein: ASSSRLAGRRTQY
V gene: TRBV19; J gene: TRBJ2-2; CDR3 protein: ASSIGTNTGELF
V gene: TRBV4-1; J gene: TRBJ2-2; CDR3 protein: ASSRLGERELF
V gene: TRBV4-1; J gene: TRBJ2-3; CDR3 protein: ASSQGGGDTDTQY
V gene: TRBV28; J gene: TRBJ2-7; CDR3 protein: ASSFRGPTNYEQY